A single sample is the source of the 13 T cell receptor beta chains below, sequenced in a study of T cells after yellow fever vaccination. A single record per CDR3 protein comes from TCRdb applying MiXCR to the 5' RACE reads. The sample comprises hundreds of thousands of distinct CDR3 sequences, over 15% of which are singletons, and over 15% rests with the top ten. The material was PBMCs, obtained before the yellow fever booster vaccination. Receptors were obtained from a man younger than 35 who received the YFV17D yellow fever vaccine.

This clonotype was recorded a few times. This chain links TRBV4-1 with TRBJ2-1; D not certain. V was clipped by 2 bases and J by 0 bases, with 11 bases between them. The CDR3 totals 16 residues. In germline, CDR1 is MGHRA, CDR2 YSYEKL. CDR3 region: CASSQPRTNSYNEQFF. The CDR3 nucleotides are TGCGCCAGCAGCCAACCGAGGACCAACTCCTACAATGAGCAGTTCTTC.

The CDR3 DNA is TGCGCCAGCAGCTTTTCATCCGCCACCCAAGATACGCAGTATTTT. Translated: CASSFSSATQDTQYF. The genes are TRBV5-1 and TRBJ2-3; no clear D gene. CDR1 and CDR2 (germline): SGHRS, YFSETQ. The CDR3 runs 15 residues. V lost 2 bases, J lost 5 bases, and 15 bases lay in between.

The CDR3 region is CASSQDFTEAFF. The CDR3 DNA reads TGTGCCAGCAGCCAAGATTTTACTGAAGCTTTCTTT. The chain couples TRBV3-1 to TRBJ1-1; no definite D call. From germline, CDR1 is LGHDT and CDR2 YNNKEL (reference sequence). Trimming stripped 0 bases from V and 5 bases from J, with 4 bases between. CDR3 length: 12 amino acids.

The gene calls are TRBV11-2 and TRBJ1-2; no firm D call. V was clipped by 2 bases and J by 0 bases, with 7 bases between them. The CDR3 loop spans 14 amino acids. Germline loops: CDR1 SGHAT, CDR2 FQNNGV. CDR3 loop: CASSLSRSNYGYTF. The CDR3 nucleotides are TGTGCCAGCAGCTTATCGAGGTCTAACTATGGCTACACCTTC.

This clonotype was recorded a few times. The chain couples TRBV12-3 or TRBV12-4 to TRBJ2-7, with a possible D match to TRBD1 (5 bases). With 1 base removed from V and 2 bases from J, the gap between germline ends came to 9 bases. The CDR3 runs to 14 residues. The CDR3 nucleotides read TGTGCCAGCAGTTTAGGGGCAGGGCCCTACGAGCAGTACGTC. This gives the protein CASSLGAGPYEQYV.

The CDR3 DNA reads as TGTGCCGGACAGGGAAACAGCAATCAGCCCCAGCATTTT. Amino acids: CAGQGNSNQPQHF. The chain is built from TRBV2 and TRBJ1-5; 8 bases map to TRBD1. V lost 11 bases to trimming and J lost 1 base; unmatched junction nucleotides: 4. This CDR3 has 13 amino acids. Germline-derived CDR1 and CDR2 are SNHLY and FYNNEI.

V and J are TRBV4-1 and TRBJ1-5; 7 bases agree with TRBD1. The germline gives CDR1 MGHRA, CDR2 YSYEKL. CDR3 length: 15 amino acids. Losses at the gene ends were 3 bases for V and 4 bases for J; bases not matched to a gene: 6. CDR3 DNA: TGCGCCAGCAGCCAGGACGGGACAGAGAATCAGCCCCAGCATTTT. Amino acid sequence: CASSQDGTENQPQHF.

Concerning this clonotype itself: The junction departs from germline at one end; a sequencing error may be responsible. This chain connects TRBV9 to TRBJ2-3; D call uncertain. This CDR3 is 16 amino acids long. The germline gives CDR1 SGDLS, CDR2 YYNGEE. CDR3 DNA sequence: TGTGCCAGCAGAGTAGGCCGCGCGCCTAGCACAGATACGCAGTATTTT. Translation gives CASRVGRAPSTDTQYF.

The CDR3 sequence is CASSLPGPVYEQYF. The CDR3 nucleotides are TGTGCCAGCAGTTTACCCGGGCCGGTATACGAGCAGTACTTC. The chain has TRBV6-6 and TRBJ2-7; D ambiguous. There are 14 residues in the CDR3. V lost 4 bases and J 4 bases, leaving 14 bases between the germline ends. Germline V CDR1 and CDR2: MNHNY, SVGAGI (reference sequence).

The chain recombines TRBV6-2 or TRBV6-3 with TRBJ2-7; no definite D call. V lost 6 bases and J lost 3, with 9 bases in between. Germline V lookup: CDR1 MNHEY, CDR2 SVGEGT. This CDR3 contains 12 residues. This CDR3 is CASSLTFYEQYF. CDR3 bases: TGTGCCAGCAGCTTGACTTTCTACGAGCAGTACTTC.

The chain is built from TRBV7-9 and TRBJ2-5; 8 positions match TRBD2. V gave up 5 bases and J gave up 13 bases; unmatched junction bases: 9. CDR3 length equals 12 residues. The germline CDR1 and CDR2 sequences are SEHNR and FQNEAQ (reference sequence). The CDR3 is CASSPGGAAVYF. The CDR3 coding sequence is TGTGCCAGCAGCCCCGGGGGGGCAGCCGTGTACTTC.

This clonotype was detected only a few times. In DNA, the CDR3 is TGTGCCAGCAGCTTCGTTTCGAGCAAGAACGAGCAGTACTTC. It specifies CASSFVSSKNEQYF. The chain couples TRBV5-6 to TRBJ2-7, with D hard to call. Germline V CDR1 and CDR2: SGHDT, YYEEEE. V was cut by 2 bases and J by 5 bases, with 14 bases left in between. The length of the CDR3 is 14 residues. Together with reference TRBV5-6 and TRBJ2-7, the CDR3 gives the full variable domain: DAGVTQSPTHLIKTRGQQVTLRCSPKSGHDTVSWYQQALGQGPQFIFQYYEEEERQRGNFPDRFSGHQFPNYSSELNVNALLLGDSALYLCASSFVSSKNEQYFGPGTRLTVT.

V is TRBV6-2 or TRBV6-3 and J is TRBJ2-1; no reliable D call. This CDR3 comprises 13 residues. The germline V gene has CDR1 MNHEY and CDR2 SVGEGT. The V gene lost 2 bases and the J gene lost 3 bases, with 5 bases spanning the gap. In DNA form, the CDR3 reads TGTGCCAGCAGTTACACAGTCTACAATGAGCAGTTCTTC. Its protein is CASSYTVYNEQFF.